These T cell receptor beta chains were read from a single sample in a study of blood T cell repertoires in COVID-19. Clones were read by immunoSEQ multiplex PCR, and TCRdb kept only the in-frame ones, dropping some. The sample shows fewer than 70,000 clones, approximately 86% of them seen only once. Sequencing was carried out using peripheral blood. Every receptor here comes from a woman aged 60-70 years with acute or convalescent COVID-19. CDR3s include the opening cysteine and the closing phenylalanine or tryptophan. D genes are given only for firm matches. Part of the rows lack a size; the others show once, few, many or a class for expanded clones.

TGTGCCAGCTCACCATTCAGGGAAGGCACTGAAGCTTTCTTT CASSPFREGTEAFF TRBV18 once NA TRBJ1-1
TGTGCCAGCAGCAAGAGGGCAGATACGCAGTATTTT CASSKRADTQYF TRBV27 NA NA TRBJ2-3
TGTGCCATCAGCCGCGGACAGGGGGCACCCCTCCACTTT CAISRGQGAPLHF TRBV10-3 NA TRBD1 TRBJ1-6
TGTGCCAGCAGTTCAAACACCGGGACTAGCGGGCTCTACGAGCAGTACTTC CASSSNTGTSGLYEQYF TRBV28 NA TRBD2 TRBJ2-7
TGTGCCAGCTCACCAAGCGACCCCAGCTCCTACAATGAGCAGTTCTTC CASSPSDPSSYNEQFF TRBV18 NA NA TRBJ2-1
TGCGCCAGCCGACCCCGACAGGGCGGCACAGATACGCAGTATTTT CASRPRQGGTDTQYF TRBV10-2 once TRBD1 TRBJ2-3
TGTGCCAGCAGCCAAGGGACTGACATCGGTTCACCCCTCCACTTT CASSQGTDIGSPLHF TRBV3-1/TRBV3-2 NA NA TRBJ1-6
TGTGCCAGCAGCTCGCAGAGGGGGGGCAAAAACATTCAGTACTTC CASSSQRGGKNIQYF TRBV7-9 NA NA TRBJ2-4
TGTGCCAGCAGCTTAGAAGGCGGGGGGGTCTACGAGCAGTACTTC CASSLEGGGVYEQYF TRBV7-8 NA TRBD2 TRBJ2-7
TGTGCCAGCAGTTACGGGGATTTTTTTCGGGCTAACTATGGCTACACCTTC CASSYGDFFRANYGYTF TRBV28 NA NA TRBJ1-2
TGCAGCGTTGAATCGGGGTACCGGTTCTTC CSVESGYRFF TRBV29-1 NA NA TRBJ2-1
TGTGCCAGCGAAATTGGGGGAGGTCCTTACAATGAGCAGTTCTTC CASEIGGGPYNEQFF TRBV4-2 NA NA TRBJ2-1
TGTGCCAGCAGTTTAATAAAGGGGACTGAAGCTTTCTTT CASSLIKGTEAFF TRBV12-3/TRBV12-4 NA NA TRBJ1-1
TGTGCCCTGGGGGACTTACTCCAAGAGACCCAGTACTTC CALGDLLQETQYF TRBV15 NA NA TRBJ2-5
TGCGCCAGCAGCAGATCGACAGGGAATTACAATGAGCAGTTCTTC CASSRSTGNYNEQFF TRBV4-1 NA TRBD1 TRBJ2-1
TGTGCCAGCAGCCCGAACGAGGGGAGGGGCACTGAAGCTTTCTTT CASSPNEGRGTEAFF TRBV28 NA NA TRBJ1-1
TGTGCCACCAGCAGAACAGGGGGCGCCTACACTGAAGCTTTCTTT CATSRTGGAYTEAFF TRBV15 NA TRBD1 TRBJ1-1
TGTGCCAGCAGCTTAGGCCCCCCAGGGTCGGCTGAAGCTTTCTTT CASSLGPPGSAEAFF TRBV7-6 few NA TRBJ1-1
TGTGCCAGCAGCTTAACCGCGGGTGAGCAGTTCTTC CASSLTAGEQFF TRBV7-9 NA NA TRBJ2-1
TGTGCCAGCAGCCAAGATAGAAGTAGTGAGAGCAATCAGCCCCAGCATTTT CASSQDRSSESNQPQHF TRBV4-2 NA NA TRBJ1-5
TGCGCCAGCAGCGAAGGGACTAGCGGGAGTATAGATGAGCAGTTCTTC CASSEGTSGSIDEQFF TRBV5-1 NA TRBD2 TRBJ2-1
TGCGCCAGCAGCCCGGGACAGACAACCTACGAGCAGTACTTC CASSPGQTTYEQYF TRBV4-1 NA TRBD1 TRBJ2-7
TGTGCCAGCAGCTTATCAGGACTAGACTACAATGAGCAGTTCTTC CASSLSGLDYNEQFF TRBV7-8 NA TRBD2 TRBJ2-1
TGTGCCAGCAGCTTGATGGGGGGTTACAATCAGCCCCAGCATTTT CASSLMGGYNQPQHF TRBV5-6 NA NA TRBJ1-5